One sample yielded the 21 T cell receptor beta chains listed below, sequenced in a study of OX40 agonist ivuxolimab in advanced cancers. Libraries were prepared by immunoSEQ multiplex PCR; TCRdb keeps only in-frame clonotypes and omits some of them. The sample holds some 45,000 clones, around 80% seen once. The sequences come from CD4+ or CD8+ T cells sorted from blood, collected in a trial of the OX40 agonist ivuxolimab. These receptors came from an adult with an advanced solid tumor such as melanoma, head and neck, liver or kidney cancer.

This chain links TRBV11-2 with TRBJ2-7; D may be TRBD1 (6 bases). V was cut by 2 bases and J by 0 bases, with 11 bases left in between. Germline CDR1 reads SGHAT; CDR2 reads FQNNGV. The CDR3 length is 15 residues. CDR3 coding DNA: TGTGCCAGCAGCTTACGCGACAGGCGCTCCTACGAGCAGTACTTC. The encoded protein is CASSLRDRRSYEQYF.

The chain is built from TRBV7-6 and TRBJ2-7; D might be TRBD1 (5 bases). Between the trimmed V and J ends, which lost 7 bases and 4 bases, there was a span of 17 bases. CDR1 and CDR2 (germline): SGHVS, FNYEAQ. CDR3 length equals 14 residues. CDR3 nucleotide sequence: TGTGCCAGCACTAAAGGGGCCCAGGGTTACGAGCAGTACTTC. Translating gives CASTKGAQGYEQYF.

The chain uses TRBV5-6 and TRBJ2-1, with 11 bases aligning to TRBD2. Germline V CDR1 and CDR2: SGHDT, YYEEEE. V lost 3 bases and J lost 2; bases outside the gene matches: 4. The CDR3 contains 16 residues. As DNA, the CDR3 is TGTGCCAGCAGCTCAATAGCGGGAGGGCCCTACAATGAGCAGTTCTTC. As protein: CASSSIAGGPYNEQFF.

V gene TRBV7-2 combines with J gene TRBJ2-3; D gene ambiguous. Trimming removed 2 bases at V and 4 bases at J, with 10 bases between. The length of the CDR3 is 14 residues. Germline assignment: CDR1 SGHTA and CDR2 FQGNSA. CDR3 amino acids: CASSLRPAADTQYF. The DNA for the CDR3 is TGTGCCAGCAGCTTACGGCCCGCGGCAGATACGCAGTATTTT.

The V gene is TRBV18, the J gene TRBJ2-3, with 13 bases identical to TRBD2. Per germline, CDR1 KGHSH and CDR2 LQKENI. Germline trimming cut 3 bases from V and 4 bases from J; bases unmatched to any gene: 4. This CDR3 spans 16 amino acids. The CDR3 DNA follows: TGTGCCAGCTCACCCAGGACTAGCGGGAGTGCAGATACGCAGTATTTT. This codes for CASSPRTSGSADTQYF. Full variable domain (remainder filled in from reference TRBV18 and TRBJ2-3): NAGVMQNPRHLVRRRGQEARLRCSPMKGHSHVYWYRQLPEEGLKFMVYLQKENIIDESGMPKERFSAEFPKEGPSILRIQQVVRGDSAAYFCASSPRTSGSADTQYFGPGTRLTVL.

The gene calls are TRBV9 and TRBJ2-5; tentatively, D is TRBD1 (5 bases). CDR1 and CDR2 (germline): SGDLS, YYNGEE. Between the trimmed V and J ends, which lost 4 bases and 3 bases, there was a span of 13 bases. The CDR3 is made up of 14 amino acids. Here the CDR3 DNA reads TGTGCCAGCAGCACAAGGGGCGATAAAGAGACCCAGTACTTC. Translated, it gives CASSTRGDKETQYF.

This clone appeared a single time. CDR3 protein: CASSLEDRGSPDTQYF. The CDR3 nucleotides are TGTGCCAGCAGCTTAGAGGACAGGGGAAGCCCAGATACGCAGTATTTT. This chain links TRBV7-9 with TRBJ2-3; 9 bases match TRBD1. The CDR3 is made up of 16 amino acids. Germline V lookup: CDR1 SEHNR, CDR2 FQNEAQ (reference sequence). The ends lost 1 base at V and 4 bases at J; junction bases unmatched: 6.

The V call is TRBV19, the J call TRBJ1-3; 7 bases are a match to TRBD1. This CDR3 has 13 residues. Trimming cost V 5 bases and J 4 bases; bases outside gene matches: 2. CDR1 is LNHDA, CDR2 SQIVND, per germline (reference sequence). DNA of the CDR3: TGTGCCAGTAGTCGGGACAGCGGAAACACCATATATTTT. As protein: CASSRDSGNTIYF.

The chain carries TRBV6-4 and TRBJ2-5, with a tentative D call TRBD1 (6 bases). The J call may be faulty, since TRBJ2-7 better matches the DNA end. The CDR3 extends over 15 amino acids. Germline CDR1 and CDR2: MRHNA and SNTAGT. The CDR3 here is CASPLGDIGTYEQYF. Here the CDR3 DNA reads TGTGCCAGCCCACTTGGGGACATCGGTACCTACGAGCAGTACTTC.

This clone was seen a few times. The chain joins TRBV30 to TRBJ2-3, with 8 bases identical to TRBD1. Germline values: CDR1 GTSNPN, CDR2 SVGIG (reference sequence). This CDR3 is 14 amino acids long. V was pared by 0 bases and J by 9 bases, with 8 bases of the junction left unmatched. The CDR3 is CAWSVQGGVGTQYF. The CDR3 DNA sequence: TGTGCCTGGAGTGTACAGGGGGGAGTAGGAACGCAGTATTTT.

V gene TRBV4-2 combines with J gene TRBJ1-3, with D possibly TRBD1 on 5 matching bases. The CDR3 totals 18 residues. V was shortened by 5 bases and J by 0 bases, with 20 bases between the two germline ends. CDR1 and CDR2 from the germline V gene are LGHNA and YNFKEQ. The CDR3 spells CASSLKGPGAYSGNTIYF. CDR3 bases: TGTGCCAGCAGCTTGAAAGGTCCCGGGGCCTACTCTGGAAACACCATATATTTT.

The chain links TRBV7-6 to TRBJ1-3; tentatively, D is TRBD1 (5 bases). Germline-derived CDR1 and CDR2 are SGHVS and FNYEAQ. V dropped 1 base and J dropped 2 bases, with 12 bases sitting between them. CDR3 length equals 16 residues. CDR3: CASSLDRGSTGNTIYF. In DNA, the CDR3 is TGTGCCAGCAGCTTAGATCGGGGGTCTACTGGAAACACCATATATTTT.

This chain links TRBV6-6 with TRBJ1-2; TRBD1 matches 9 bases. V was clipped by 5 bases and J by 4 bases; unmatched bases: 8. The CDR3 totals 15 residues. Germline V gene sequence: CDR1 MNHNY, CDR2 SVGAGI (reference sequence). CDR3 sequence: CASSPRTGAPYGYTF. CDR3 DNA sequence: TGTGCCAGCAGTCCCCGGACAGGGGCGCCCTATGGCTACACCTTC.

This chain links TRBV7-6 with TRBJ2-3, with 8 bases aligning to TRBD2. CDR1 and CDR2 (germline): SGHVS, FNYEAQ. CDR3 length equals 16 residues. V trimming: 4 bases; J trimming: 2 bases; junction bases outside the gene matches: 8. CDR3 region: CASSSRDSGITDTQYF. CDR3 nucleotide sequence: TGTGCCAGCAGCTCCCGGGATAGCGGGATCACAGATACGCAGTATTTT.

This sequence joins TRBV7-2 and TRBJ1-1; D is perhaps TRBD1 (6 bases). Germline V gives CDR1 SGHTA, CDR2 FQGNSA. V gave up 4 bases and J gave up 5 bases, with 14 bases separating them. This CDR3 has 14 amino acids. The CDR3 region is CASSWKGGFTEAFF. For the CDR3, the DNA is TGTGCCAGCAGCTGGAAGGGGGGCTTTACTGAAGCTTTCTTT.

The rearrangement uses TRBV5-8 and TRBJ1-6; TRBD1 is a possible D gene (5 bases). Germline V gives CDR1 SGHTS, CDR2 YDEGEE. Trimming removed 2 bases at V and 6 bases at J, with 18 bases between. This CDR3 is built from 17 residues. In DNA, the CDR3 is TGTGCCAGCAGCTTCAGGGCAGGTGAAGGTAGTAATTCACCCCTCCACTTT. This codes for CASSFRAGEGSNSPLHF. The full variable domain, rest sourced from reference TRBV5-8 and TRBJ1-6, is EAGVTQSPTHLIKTRGQQATLRCSPISGHTSVYWYQQALGLGLQFLLWYDEGEERNRGNFPPRFSGRQFPNYSSELNVNALELEDSALYLCASSFRAGEGSNSPLHFGNGTRLTVT.

The chain carries TRBV7-9 and TRBJ2-3; 7 nucleotides match TRBD1. The CDR3 extends over 16 amino acids. Germline V gene sequence: CDR1 SEHNR, CDR2 FQNEAQ (reference sequence). Trimming took 4 bases from V and 2 from J; bases not matched to a gene: 9. The CDR3 here is CASSSAPDRPTDTQYF. In DNA form, the CDR3 reads TGTGCCAGCAGCTCCGCACCGGACAGGCCCACAGATACGCAGTATTTT. The full variable domain, in which reference TRBV7-9 and TRBJ2-3 provide the parts outside the CDR3, is DTGVSQNPRHKITKRGQNVTFRCDPISEHNRLYWYRQTLGQGPEFLTYFQNEAQLEKSRLLSDRFSAERPKGSFSTLEIQRTEQGDSAMYLCASSSAPDRPTDTQYFGPGTRLTVL.

The chain couples TRBV6-6 to TRBJ2-3; 9 bases line up with TRBD2. V shed 3 bases and J 1 base; nucleotides not matched to a gene: 2. Germline CDR1 reads MNHNY; CDR2 reads SVGAGI (reference sequence). The CDR3 has 15 residues. The CDR3 protein is CASSYKRGGTDTQYF. In DNA form, the CDR3 reads TGTGCCAGCAGTTATAAGCGGGGGGGCACAGATACGCAGTATTTT.

The chain employs TRBV19 and TRBJ2-3; 8 bases match TRBD2. With V trimmed by 6 bases and J by 2 bases, 13 bases remained unmatched. Germline V lookup: CDR1 LNHDA, CDR2 SQIVND (reference sequence). The CDR3 contains 17 residues. Written as DNA, the CDR3 is TGTGCCAGTAGCCTCTTTTCTGCGGGAGGATCCACAGATACGCAGTATTTT. Protein: CASSLFSAGGSTDTQYF. The full variable domain, with the rest looked up from reference TRBV19 and TRBJ2-3, is DGGITQSPKYLFRKEGQNVTLSCEQNLNHDAMYWYRQDPGQGLRLIYYSQIVNDFQKGDIAEGYSVSREKKESFPLTVTSAQKNPTAFYLCASSLFSAGGSTDTQYFGPGTRLTVL.

The gene calls are TRBV5-1 and TRBJ2-7; 8 bases map to TRBD2. The CDR3 consists of 16 residues. Germline V gene sequence: CDR1 SGHRS, CDR2 YFSETQ. The V segment lost 4 bases and the J segment 5 bases; nucleotides outside the gene matches: 14. For the CDR3, the DNA is TGCGCCAGCAGCCCCCACGGAGCGGGAGCGTTGAACGAGCAGTACTTC. The encoded protein is CASSPHGAGALNEQYF.

This chain joins TRBV7-6 and TRBJ2-7; no clear D. Germline V lookup: CDR1 SGHVS, CDR2 FNYEAQ. The CDR3 spans 14 residues. V was pared by 4 bases and J by 2 bases, with 12 bases between. CDR3 nucleotide sequence: TGTGCCAGCAGCTCCTCCGAGACAACCTACGAGCAGTACTTC. This translates into CASSSSETTYEQYF. The full variable domain, completed using reference TRBV7-6 and TRBJ2-7, is GAGVSQSPRYKVTKRGQDVALRCDPISGHVSLYWYRQALGQGPEFLTYFNYEAQQDKSGLPNDRFSAERPEGSISTLTIQRTEQRDSAMYRCASSSSETTYEQYFGPGTRLTVT.